These 25 T cell receptor beta chains originate from one sample sequenced in a study of cytomegalovirus exposure and HLA in healthy donors (dated 2017 in TCRdb). The receptor library was made with the immunoSEQ multiplex PCR assay. For the multiplex PCR, a mixture combining 60 forward primers for TCR Vbeta segments and 13 reverse primers for TCR Jbeta segments was used. In its TCRdb copy, this immuneACCESS table keeps in-frame sequences only and misses some clones. Where compared with another copy, unresolved V genes explain less than half of these, and the others have no known cause. This sample lists under 200,000 clones; around 75% were detected once. Clones ranked in the top ten supply 2.5% to 3.5% of the sample. Sequenced input: PBMCs. Receptors originate from a woman in her 50s in good health and CMV-seropositive.

This clone showed up just once. The rearrangement uses TRBV13 and TRBJ1-2; TRBD1 might be the D (6 bases). The CDR3 sequence is 16 residues long. Germline V gene lookup returns CDR1 PRHDT and CDR2 FYEKMQ (reference sequence). Trimming took off 0 bases at V and 6 bases at J, with 17 bases between the two ends. For the CDR3, the DNA is TGTGCCAGCAGCTTAGGCCTAGGGCAGGGGAACGATGGCTACACCTTC. It encodes CASSLGLGQGNDGYTF.

The gene calls are TRBV7-2 and TRBJ2-5, with D possibly being TRBD2 (6 bases). In germline, CDR1 is SGHTA, CDR2 FQGNSA. With 10 bases removed from V and 2 bases from J, the gap between germline ends came to 17 bases. The CDR3 extends over 14 amino acids. CDR3 region: CATGPTGEQETQYF. Written as DNA, the CDR3 is TGTGCCACCGGTCCTACGGGGGAACAAGAGACCCAGTACTTC.

This clone came up a few times. The V gene is TRBV25-1, the J gene TRBJ1-1; D call uncertain. V lost 7 bases and J lost 2, with 11 bases in between. Germline V gene lookup returns CDR1 MGHDK and CDR2 SYGVNS. This CDR3 region has 13 residues. Written as DNA, the CDR3 is TGTGCCAGCACCCCTTGGGCTAACACTGAAGCTTTCTTT. Residues: CASTPWANTEAFF.

The gene calls are TRBV11-2 and TRBJ1-6; 9 nucleotides align to TRBD1. J gave up 10 bases and V 5 bases, and 6 bases lay outside the gene matches. The CDR3 runs to 14 residues. The V gene's germline CDR1 is SGHAT and CDR2 FQNNGV. The CDR3 spells CASSPRTGDSPLHF. CDR3 bases: TGTGCCAGCAGCCCAAGGACAGGGGACTCACCCCTCCACTTT.

The gene calls are TRBV6-1 and TRBJ2-3; 7 bases match TRBD2. The ends lost 5 bases at V and 1 base at J; junction bases unmatched: 3. Germline CDR1 and CDR2: MNHNS and SASEGT. This CDR3 contains 14 residues. CDR3 nucleotide sequence: TGTGCCAGCAGTATCGGACTAGGCACAGATACGCAGTATTTT. This encodes CASSIGLGTDTQYF.

This clone occurred a few times. V usage is TRBV6-1 and J usage is TRBJ1-5, with a possible D match to TRBD1 (6 bases). Deletions cut 3 bases from V and 3 bases from J, with 12 bases between. CDR1 and CDR2 (germline): MNHNS, SASEGT. The CDR3 runs to 15 residues. The chain's CDR3 is CASSDGQTSNQPQHF. The CDR3 nucleotides are TGTGCCAGCAGTGACGGACAGACTTCCAATCAGCCCCAGCATTTT.

This chain connects TRBV5-1 to TRBJ1-2, with unresolved D. V dropped 2 bases and J dropped 1 base, with 6 bases sitting between them. Germline loops: CDR1 SGHRS, CDR2 YFSETQ. This CDR3 spans 13 amino acids. The CDR3: CASSLLVNYGYTF. In DNA, the CDR3 is TGCGCCAGCAGCTTATTAGTTAACTATGGCTACACCTTC.

This CDR3 is CASSLSRQPEAFF. The DNA for the CDR3 is TGTGCCAGCAGCTTATCCCGACAGCCTGAAGCTTTCTTT. The chain combines TRBV11-2 with TRBJ1-1, with a weak D call TRBD1 (5 bases). V was pared by 2 bases and J by 6 bases, with 10 bases between. Germline lookup yields CDR1 SGHAT and CDR2 FQNNGV. The CDR3 has 13 amino acids.

CDR3 bases: TGTGCCAGTAGTCGGGGGGCCGCTGATAACTATGGCTACACCTTC. The encoded protein is CASSRGAADNYGYTF. The rearrangement links TRBV19 to TRBJ1-2; weak D call: TRBD1 (6 bases). CDR3 length equals 15 residues. From germline, CDR1 is LNHDA and CDR2 SQIVND (reference sequence). With 5 bases removed from V and 1 base from J, the gap between germline ends came to 14 bases.

The gene calls are TRBV5-6 and TRBJ1-6; TRBD1 might be the D (6 bases). Germline V gives CDR1 SGHDT, CDR2 YYEEEE. The CDR3 length is 16 residues. The V gene lost 1 base and the J gene lost 0 bases, with 8 bases spanning the gap. The CDR3 sequence: CASSLFRGSYNSPLHF. CDR3 in DNA: TGTGCCAGCAGCTTGTTCAGGGGCTCCTATAATTCACCCCTCCACTTT.

The rearrangement joins TRBV5-1 to TRBJ1-1; D call uncertain. This CDR3 has 13 residues. CDR1 is SGHRS and CDR2 is YFSETQ in the germline V gene. Trimming shortened V by 6 bases and J by 3 bases, and 12 bases separated the two germline ends. CDR3 loop: CASKEGADTEAFF. In DNA, the CDR3 is TGCGCCAGCAAGGAGGGCGCGGACACTGAAGCTTTCTTT.

This rearrangement joins TRBV27 to TRBJ1-5; no definite D call. The CDR3 totals 13 residues. The V gene's germline CDR1 is MNHEY and CDR2 SMNVEV (reference sequence). The V end lost 9 bases, the J end lost 1 base, and 10 bases lay between the germline ends. CDR3 loop: CARRGLSNQPQHF. CDR3 DNA sequence: TGTGCCAGACGGGGATTGAGCAATCAGCCCCAGCATTTT.

The table lists this clone with a few counts. J is TRBJ2-1 and V is TRBV28; a possible D gene is TRBD1 (6 bases). This CDR3 is built from 15 residues. Trimming shortened V by 6 bases and J by 5 bases, and 17 bases separated the two germline ends. CDR1 is MDHEN and CDR2 is SYDVKM in the germline V gene. The DNA for the CDR3 is TGTGCCAGCAGCACGGCAGGGGACGAAAACAATGAGCAGTTCTTC. It codes for CASSTAGDENNEQFF. Supplemented by reference TRBV28 and TRBJ2-1, the full variable domain reads DVKVTQSSRYLVKRTGEKVFLECVQDMDHENMFWYRQDPGLGLRLIYFSYDVKMKEKGDIPEGYSVSREKKERFSLILESASTNQTSMYLCASSTAGDENNEQFFGPGTRLTVL.

V usage is TRBV4-2 and J usage is TRBJ2-1; 8 nucleotides match TRBD2. This CDR3 contains 15 residues. Germline CDR1 LGHNA, CDR2 YNFKEQ. V dropped 5 bases and J dropped 14; count of bases not matched to a gene: 17. In DNA form, the CDR3 reads TGTGCCAGCAGCGCGACCCAATTAACGGGGGGGCTTGAGTTCTTC. It specifies CASSATQLTGGLEFF.

J is TRBJ2-7 and V is TRBV5-4, with 8 bases fitting TRBD2. Per the germline V gene, CDR1 is SGHNT and CDR2 is YYREEE (reference sequence). J lost 0 bases, V lost 5 bases, and 10 bases had no gene match. This CDR3 spans 16 amino acids. The CDR3: CASSPSSGLSSYEQYF. CDR3 sequence (DNA): TGTGCCAGCAGTCCATCTAGCGGGTTAAGCTCCTACGAGCAGTACTTC.

CDR3 residues: CASSLGDPWGGNEQFF. The CDR3, as DNA: TGTGCCAGCAGTTTAGGGGACCCTTGGGGAGGCAATGAGCAGTTCTTC. The chain uses TRBV27 and TRBJ2-1, with a tentative D call TRBD2 (6 bases). From germline, CDR1 is MNHEY and CDR2 SMNVEV (reference sequence). There are 16 residues in the CDR3. Trimming shortened V by 2 bases and J by 6 bases, and 17 bases separated the two germline ends.

The V and J genes are TRBV6-1 and TRBJ2-3; D remains ambiguous. The V gene's germline CDR1 is MNHNS and CDR2 SASEGT. The CDR3 is 11 amino acids. V lost 6 bases to trimming and J lost 6 bases, with 7 bases between them. The CDR3 DNA reads TGTGCCAGCAGCCTTCCCGATACGCAGTATTTT. Encoded protein: CASSLPDTQYF.

This clone was seen only a few times. This chain uses TRBV4-1 with TRBJ1-1, with D uncertain. V lost 2 bases to trimming and J lost 1 base, with 17 bases between them. The germline V gene has CDR1 MGHRA and CDR2 YSYEKL. The CDR3 covers 17 residues. The chain's CDR3 is CASSQTWAGRPNTEAFF. CDR3 coding DNA: TGCGCCAGCAGCCAAACCTGGGCGGGCAGGCCGAACACTGAAGCTTTCTTT.

The chain employs TRBV19 and TRBJ2-2; D gene uncertain. This CDR3 has 13 residues. Germline V gene lookup returns CDR1 LNHDA and CDR2 SQIVND (reference sequence). The germline V and J ends were trimmed by 10 bases and 1 base, with 10 bases remaining between them. The CDR3 DNA sequence: TGTGCCATAGCAAGGCTGAACACCGGGGAGCTGTTTTTT. Its protein product is CAIARLNTGELFF.

The rearrangement joins TRBV18 to TRBJ1-5; the match to TRBD1 covers 7 bases. The CDR3 sequence is 16 residues long. The germline V gene has CDR1 KGHSH and CDR2 LQKENI. V was clipped by 4 bases and J by 5 bases; unmatched bases: 11. CDR3 amino acids: CASSRNRGRVDQPQHF. The CDR3 DNA follows: TGTGCCAGCTCACGGAACAGGGGACGGGTCGATCAGCCCCAGCATTTT.

The V and J genes are TRBV27 and TRBJ2-2; D ambiguous. Trimming removed 0 bases at V and 0 bases at J, with 5 bases between. Germline assignment: CDR1 MNHEY and CDR2 SMNVEV (reference sequence). This CDR3 comprises 15 residues. CDR3 DNA: TGTGCCAGCAGTTTATCTTCCGCGAACACCGGGGAGCTGTTTTTT. Its protein is CASSLSSANTGELFF.

Points on this clone: This sample includes further DNA sequences coding for the same CDR3. The rearrangement links TRBV12-5 to TRBJ1-1; TRBD1 is a possible D gene (5 bases). The germline V gene has CDR1 LGHNT and CDR2 FRNRAP. This CDR3 contains 14 residues. Trimming took 1 base from V and 1 from J, leaving 7 bases between them. The CDR3 nucleotides read TGTGCTAGTGGTTTGGGGCAGGGGAACACTGAAGCTTTCTTT. This encodes CASGLGQGNTEAFF.

The rearrangement uses TRBV29-1 and TRBJ2-1, with 9 bases lining up with TRBD1. The CDR3 runs 13 residues. Per germline, CDR1 SQVTM and CDR2 ANQGSEA. V was clipped by 1 base and J by 9 bases; unmatched bases: 4. This chain's CDR3 is CSVEGTGVSEQFF. The DNA of the CDR3 is TGCAGCGTTGAAGGGACAGGGGTTAGTGAGCAGTTCTTC.

The V and J genes are TRBV29-1 and TRBJ1-2, with 8 bases matching TRBD1. This CDR3 spans 14 amino acids. V was clipped by 7 bases and J by 0 bases; unmatched bases: 7. Germline CDR1 is SQVTM and CDR2 is ANQGSEA. The CDR3 here is CSARTGRTNYGYTF. CDR3 sequence (DNA): TGCAGCGCCCGGACAGGGAGAACTAACTATGGCTACACCTTC.

The chain combines TRBV1 with TRBJ1-5; the table names TRBD1, a call not compared with the DNA. TRBV1 is tagged as a pseudogene. This CDR3 spans 16 amino acids. CDR3: CTSDLTGLYSNQPQHF. As DNA, the CDR3 is TGCACCAGCGACCTGACAGGGCTTTATAGCAATCAGCCCCAGCATTTT.